This T cell receptor beta chain is from a study of vaccination and CD4 T cells after COVID-19. Turning to the study itself: Control wells got either CEFX epitopes, HIV-1 Nef peptides, or no peptide at all.

With the Oncomine TCR Beta short-read assay, DNA from cultured CD4+ T cells was sequenced. TCRdb processed the PCR reads anew with MiXCR; each CDR3 protein has one entry. Of 13,000 to 15,000 distinct CDR3 sequences listed, approximately 60% are singletons. This clonotype is medium-sized (0.01 to 0.1%) in the sample. The antigen is undetermined. CDR1 and CDR2 (germline): SGHTA, FQGNSA. Trimming shortened V by 5 bases and J by 5 bases, and 10 bases separated the two germline ends. The CDR3 runs to 13 residues. The treatment is: approximately 9-day PBMC culture with coronavirus spike peptide pools or control peptides (ViraFEST assay). US Alpha, Beta and Delta variants postdated the positive PCR dates, which ran from March to December 2020. Wells contained 1.5 million to 2.5 million PBMCs each, and these were cultured with 8 to 10 IU/ml IL-2 and roughly 9.5 ug/ml peptide pools.

The genes are TRBV7-2 and TRBJ1-5; D is unresolved. Material: CD4+ T cells from blood, cultured in vitro. The source of this sequence is a human donor who had recovered from COVID-19. The CDR3 protein is CASSPHRDQPQHF. CDR3 DNA: TGTGCCAGCAGCCCACATAGGGATCAGCCCCAGCATTTT. The entire variable domain, with the rest obtained from reference TRBV7-2 and TRBJ1-5, is as follows: GAGVSQSPSNKVTEKGKDVELRCDPISGHTALYWYRQSLGQGLEFLIYFQGNSAPDKSGLPSDRFSAERTGGSVSTLTIQRTQQEDSAVYLCASSPHRDQPQHFGDGTRLSIL.